This T cell receptor (beta chain) was identified in a study of T cell repertoires in cytomegalovirus infection. Turning to the study itself: Recently identified HLA-C-restricted and well-studied HLA-B-restricted CMV epitopes were used. Public TCR beta signatures indicated both CMV infection and matching HLA type.

Only a few counts were recorded for this clonotype. What it binds is not known. Study results and caveats: Carriers of CMV and the relevant HLA type were discriminated by public TCR beta frequency. It was HLA-C-restricted CMV-specific TCR beta clonotypes that dominated the response ex vivo.

TCRdb re-analysed the reads in MiXCR, keeping a single row per CDR3 protein. The table lists some 560,000 distinct CDR3 sequences, around two fifths of them singletons. The source material was cultured PBMCs, sampled from culture after CMV antigen stimulation. The source is a human donor in good health (CMV status not recorded). Some clones in this sample may be carry-over from other donors' samples.

Written as DNA, the CDR3 is TGTGCCATCAGTGATATCCTCGGACAGCGGATGAACACTGAAGCTTTCTTT. It codes for CAISDILGQRMNTEAFF. The chain is built from TRBV10-3 and TRBJ1-1; D perhaps matches TRBD1 (6 bases). Looked up from germline, CDR1 is ENHRY and CDR2 is SYGVKD. Trimming pared 3 bases from V and 0 bases from J, leaving 17 bases between. CDR3 length equals 17 residues.